This T cell receptor beta chain was profiled in a study of PD-L1 blockade in urothelial cancer (dated by TCRdb to 2016 to 2017). With respect to the entire study: Every patient began therapy in 2014 and was given atezolizumab 1,200 mg intravenously every 3 weeks. Twenty-five of 29 patients were males with bladder-origin urothelial cancer, and about 60% of the 29 reported a prior smoking history. Patients had an ECOG performance status of 0 or 1 and had received between 0 and 3 prior chemotherapy regimens. Blood samples were analyzed at two time points: 3 weeks after treatment start (second dose) and 6 weeks after treatment start. A median of about 150,000 T cells and approximately 83,000 unique TCRs was obtained from blood samples, and a median clonality of approximately 0.077 was observed. The study was an exploratory multi-omic analysis of somatic, immune and clinical correlates of response to PD-L1 blockade with atezolizumab in urothelial cancer. Pretreatment tumor samples, along with matched peripheral blood serially collected before and after atezolizumab treatment, were subjected to TCR sequencing. Progression-free survival longer than 6 months counted as durable clinical benefit, and TCR features were additionally tested against both progression-free and overall survival. Whole exome sequencing and RNA sequencing of pretreatment tumors were performed alongside TCR sequencing in the same patients. Nine patients achieved durable clinical benefit and 20 did not. Pretreatment blood TCR-seq was available for 27 to 30 patients, at least one posttreatment blood collection was obtained for around 25 patients, and tumor TCR-seq was available for around 25 patients. Overall results and qualifications from the work: Small sample size (n ≈ 27) and many exploratory analyses mean the results are intended to be hypothesis-generating. At 3 weeks after the start of treatment, tumor-associated TCR clones in peripheral blood had expanded more in patients with durable benefit (n ≈ 22, p = 0.022). A pretreatment peripheral blood TCR clonality below the median was linked to improved progression-free and overall survival.

The time point label corresponds to: pretreatment peripheral blood. The cohort comprised nearly 30 patients with locally advanced or metastatic urothelial carcinoma treated at Memorial Sloan Kettering on a trial protocol. Peripheral blood mononuclear cells were collected pretreatment and during treatment, with between 1 and 8 total time points per patient. The Qiagen DNeasy Blood extraction kit was used to purify genomic DNA from total PBMCs and tumor samples. Collected pretreatment and during treatment, PBMCs were isolated and stored as previously described. Synthetic TCR analog templates were spiked into each PCR so that absolute template abundance could be estimated from read counts. The immunoSEQ assay was used to amplify TCRbeta CDR3 regions from genomic DNA with bias-controlled V and J gene primers. Sequencing of rearranged TCRbeta segments was performed at approximately 20X coverage. In the paper's pipeline: Sequencing errors were corrected by clustering, and CDR3s were annotated against IMGT so that V, D and J genes could be assigned. Downstream analyses used only productive TCRbeta rearrangements, leaving out any out-of-frame or stop-codon sequences. Clonality was calculated as one minus the Shannon entropy normalized by the log of the number of unique productive sequences. Clones differing between time points or between blood and tumor were identified by Fisher's exact test with Benjamini-Hochberg correction at adjusted p below 0.01. This immuneACCESS table, as held by TCRdb, lists in-frame sequences with V and J called but not all clones. Of the missing ones, under half trace to an unresolved V gene in checked studies; the others have no known cause. The V and J calls and clone size come from that table; D and trimming were worked out from the DNA. In all, the sample holds about 79,000 clones, and about 85% of those were seen once. About 6.9% of the sample comes from the top ten.

Comment on this clone: The target of this receptor is not known. There are no base qualities to consult, and no much larger clone falls within one base.

Source: PBMCs, taken around atezolizumab (anti-PD-L1) treatment. The sequence was obtained from a man aged 35 to 55 with urothelial cancer.

The CDR3 protein: CASSKDRGRRLNTEAFF. Here is the DNA: TGTGCCAGCAGCAAGGACAGGGGGCGACGGCTGAACACTGAAGCTTTCTTT. Rearrangement joined TRBV5-6 to TRBJ1-1, with TRBD1 identical over 11 junction bases. CDR1 and CDR2 are drawn from the germline V gene: SGHDT, YYEEEE. The junction shows trimming of 4 bases on V and 0 bases on J, and the gene matches do not reach 8 bases of it. Counted from cysteine to phenylalanine, this CDR3 has 17 amino acids. Only the CDR3 region is kept as DNA, spanning 51 bases read in frame from base 1.